This is a list of T cell receptor beta chains from one sample in a study of a mutant IDH1 vaccine in newly diagnosed glioma. Here immunoSEQ multiplex PCR was the method, and the copy in TCRdb shows in-frame clones only, minus some. The sample has 25,000 to 35,000 clones, roughly nine tenths seen once. This sample comprised PBMCs, obtained from a glioma patient treated with radiotherapy, temozolomide or both. The receptor set was obtained from a woman aged 40-49 years with glioma. The CDR3 runs from the conserved cysteine through the conserved F or W. The order of the fields is CDR3 DNA, CDR3 protein, V gene, J gene, clone size, D gene. The D gene is left open where the match is weak. The size field is filled for only some rows; it gives once, few, many or a size class.

TGTGCCAGCAGCTTGGAACTAGCGGGGTTGGATACGCAGTATTTT	CASSLELAGLDTQYF	TRBV5-4	TRBJ2-3	.	TRBD2
TGCGCCAGCACACGGGTTTTCAACGAGCAGTACTTC	CASTRVFNEQYF	TRBV10-1	TRBJ2-7	.	.
TGTGCCAGCAGCCAACGACAGGGTAGAGCTGCTTTCTTT	CASSQRQGRAAFF	TRBV14	TRBJ1-1	.	TRBD1
TGTGCCAGCAGCCCTTTCTCCGATGAGCAGTTCTTC	CASSPFSDEQFF	TRBV9	TRBJ2-1	.	.
TGTGCCAGCAGTGAAGGTGGGGGTTCGCAAGAGACCCAGTACTTC	CASSEGGGSQETQYF	TRBV6-1	TRBJ2-5	.	.
TGTGCCAGCAGTCCCCGGGTAGCGGAACCCTACGAGCAGTACTTC	CASSPRVAEPYEQYF	TRBV27	TRBJ2-7	few	.
TGTGCCAGCAGTGACCCCCCGGGTGGGCAGTACTTC	CASSDPPGGQYF	TRBV28	TRBJ2-7	.	.
TGTGCCAGCAGTGCCCAGGGAGGGTACGAGCAGTACTTC	CASSAQGGYEQYF	TRBV6-1	TRBJ2-7	.	TRBD2
TGTGCCAGCAGCCAGTCACGAAGCGGGAGGGCCTCTAATGAGCAGTTCTTC	CASSQSRSGRASNEQFF	TRBV4-2	TRBJ2-1	.	TRBD2
TGTGCCATCAGTATAACCGAGATGGGACAGCCTTATGGCTACACCTTC	CAISITEMGQPYGYTF	TRBV10-3	TRBJ1-2	.	TRBD1
TGCGCCAGCAGTGGGGACTTGAACACTGAAGCTTTCTTT	CASSGDLNTEAFF	TRBV10-1	TRBJ1-1	.	.
TGTGCCAGTAGTCAGGGCTATAATTCACCCCTCCACTTT	CASSQGYNSPLHF	TRBV19	TRBJ1-6	.	.
TGCGCCAGCAGCCAAGATCTCTTTTTACGGGATGGCTACACCTTC	CASSQDLFLRDGYTF	TRBV4-3	TRBJ1-2	.	.
TGTGCCAGCTCATTACGGGGGGTGACCAGCTCCTACAATGAGCAGTTCTTC	CASSLRGVTSSYNEQFF	TRBV18	TRBJ2-1	.	TRBD2
TGTGCCAGCAGTTTATGGGCCCTTCGGGGGCACCATGGTCAATATTTCGGGCAGTACTTC	CASSLWALRGHHGQYFGQYF	TRBV28	TRBJ2-7	.	.
TGTGCCAGCAGCGGACTAGCTGGCAACAATGAGCAGTTCTTC	CASSGLAGNNEQFF	TRBV28	TRBJ2-1	.	TRBD2
TGTGCCAGCAGCTTAGTTGGCTCTGGGGCCAACGTCCTGACTTTC	CASSLVGSGANVLTF	TRBV7-2	TRBJ2-6	once	.
TGTGCCGCCCGTGGAGGGGGCTACACCTTC	CAARGGGYTF	TRBV6-1	TRBJ1-2	.	.
TGTGCCAGCAGTGAATTGGGCCCGCAGAACATTCAGTACTTC	CASSELGPQNIQYF	TRBV2	TRBJ2-4	.	.
TGCGCCAGCAGCCAAGCAACCAGGGGGTCCTACGAGCAGTACTTC	CASSQATRGSYEQYF	TRBV4-1	TRBJ2-7	.	TRBD1
TGTGCCAGCAGTGCTGGCAGGGGCAACTATGGCTACACCTTC	CASSAGRGNYGYTF	TRBV6-5	TRBJ1-2	.	.
TGTGCCAGCAGTGAATGGCGGAGCTATGAGCAGTTCTTC	CASSEWRSYEQFF	TRBV25-1	TRBJ2-1	.	.
TGTGCCAGCAGCCCGCAAGGACAAGTTATAACCGGGGAGCTGTTTTTT	CASSPQGQVITGELFF	TRBV5-8	TRBJ2-2	.	.
TGTGCCAGCAGTTACTCGATAACAGCCCTGGAAAATGGCTACACCTTC	CASSYSITALENGYTF	TRBV6-5	TRBJ1-2	.	.
TGTGCCAGTTATACAGGGAGGGACTCCTACAATGAGCAGTTCTTC	CASYTGRDSYNEQFF	TRBV27	TRBJ2-1	once	.